One sample yielded the 20 T cell receptor beta chains listed below, sequenced in a study of T cell responses to AZD1222 COVID-19 vaccine. TCRdb keeps only in-frame clones here, not all; method: immunoSEQ multiplex PCR. The sample has around 150,000 clones, 85% to 95% seen once. Specimen: peripheral blood, collected on day 0 of AZD1222 vaccination. These receptor sequences come from an adult in good health.

This clone was seen only a few times. The sample carries other DNA sequences with the same CDR3. The V call is TRBV12-3 or TRBV12-4, the J call TRBJ1-1; D ambiguous. The CDR3 has 11 residues. Trimming cost V 6 bases and J 7 bases, with 9 bases left between them. The CDR3 reads CASSRGSEAFF. In nucleotides, the CDR3 is TGTGCCAGCAGCCGCGGGAGTGAAGCTTTCTTT.

The chain carries TRBV5-1 and TRBJ1-1, with TRBD1 as a possible D gene (5 bases). The germline V and J ends were trimmed by 5 bases and 1 base, with 15 bases remaining between them. The CDR3 has 15 residues. From germline, CDR1 is SGHRS and CDR2 YFSETQ. Here the CDR3 DNA reads TGCGCCAGCAGGTTTGGGTGGGGCACGAACACTGAAGCTTTCTTT. Translated, it gives CASRFGWGTNTEAFF.

J is TRBJ2-7 and V is TRBV3-1 (or the pseudogene TRBV3-2); maybe TRBD2 (6 bases). Per germline, CDR1 LGHDT and CDR2 YNNKEL (reference sequence). V lost 0 bases and J lost 2, with 11 bases in between. This CDR3 spans 15 amino acids. CDR3 sequence reads: CASSQDWTGAYEQYF. The DNA for the CDR3 is TGTGCCAGCAGCCAAGATTGGACGGGGGCCTACGAGCAGTACTTC.

This chain connects TRBV19 to TRBJ1-2; 7 bases are shared with TRBD1. V shed 3 bases and J 3 bases; nucleotides not matched to a gene: 1. Germline V CDR1 and CDR2: LNHDA, SQIVND (reference sequence). This CDR3 is built from 13 residues. The chain's CDR3 is CASSIGTDYGYTF. CDR3 coding DNA: TGTGCCAGTAGTATCGGGACAGACTATGGCTACACCTTC. Combining the CDR3 with reference TRBV19 and TRBJ1-2 gives the whole variable domain DGGITQSPKYLFRKEGQNVTLSCEQNLNHDAMYWYRQDPGQGLRLIYYSQIVNDFQKGDIAEGYSVSREKKESFPLTVTSAQKNPTAFYLCASSIGTDYGYTFGSGTRLTVV.

The chain employs TRBV7-9 and TRBJ2-7; 7 nucleotides agree with TRBD1. V lost 1 base, J lost 1 base, and 7 bases stayed unmatched. Per the germline V gene, CDR1 is SEHNR and CDR2 is FQNEAQ (reference sequence). The CDR3 is 16 amino acids. In DNA, the CDR3 is TGTGCCAGCAGCTTAGTAACCGGGACAGCGTCCTACGAGCAGTACTTC. Residues: CASSLVTGTASYEQYF.

The J gene is TRBJ1-1, the V gene TRBV29-1; possible D gene TRBD1, 5 bases. The length of the CDR3 is 13 residues. Germline-derived CDR1 and CDR2 are SQVTM and ANQGSEA. Trimming cost V 3 bases and J 7 bases, with 15 bases left between them. The CDR3 nucleotides read TGCAGCGTTGAGAACTACAGGTCGGGTGAAGCTTTCTTT. It specifies CSVENYRSGEAFF.

J is TRBJ2-7 and V is TRBV6-2 or TRBV6-3; D remains ambiguous. The germline V gene encodes CDR1 MNHEY and CDR2 SVGEGT. The V and J ends lost 5 bases and 1 base respectively, with 3 bases between them. The CDR3 spans 11 residues. The CDR3 nucleotides are TGTGCCAGCAGTACGTCCTACGAGCAGTACTTC. It translates to CASSTSYEQYF.

The rearrangement uses TRBV5-1 and TRBJ1-1; D is uncertain. The CDR3 totals 12 residues. V was clipped by 4 bases and J by 3 bases, with 7 bases between them. CDR1 is SGHRS, CDR2 YFSETQ, per germline. The CDR3 sequence: CASSPGDTEAFF. The CDR3 DNA reads TGCGCCAGCAGCCCAGGCGACACTGAAGCTTTCTTT.

V and J are TRBV4-1 and TRBJ1-5, with unresolved D. The V gene's germline CDR1 is MGHRA and CDR2 YSYEKL. The CDR3 is made up of 18 amino acids. V was cut by 0 bases and J by 7 bases, with 22 bases left in between. CDR3 in amino acids: CASSQDAPLGSGRQPQHF. CDR3 DNA sequence: TGCGCCAGCAGCCAAGATGCCCCCTTGGGGTCCGGGAGACAGCCCCAGCATTTT.

The V and J genes are TRBV5-1 and TRBJ1-4; D gene ambiguous. The CDR3 consists of 15 residues. The V and J ends lost 4 bases and 7 bases respectively, with 17 bases between them. Germline CDR1 reads SGHRS; CDR2 reads YFSETQ. The CDR3 bases are TGCGCCAGCAGCCCCACGACGGCAGCGGTTGAAAAACTGTTTTTT. Its protein is CASSPTTAAVEKLFF. The variable domain in full, completed from reference TRBV5-1 and TRBJ1-4, reads KAGVTQTPRYLIKTRGQQVTLSCSPISGHRSVSWYQQTPGQGLQFLFEYFSETQRNKGNFPGRFSGRQFSNSRSEMNVSTLELGDSALYLCASSPTTAAVEKLFFGSGTQLSVL.

The chain joins TRBV5-4 to TRBJ2-7; 7 bases line up with TRBD1. Trimming at V came to 4 bases and at J to 6 bases, leaving 7 bases not matched to a gene. CDR3 length: 13 residues. CDR1 and CDR2 from the germline V gene are SGHNT and YYREEE (reference sequence). The CDR3 DNA reads as TGTGCCAGCAGCAACGAGGGGGCGCCCGAGCAGTACTTC. This translates into CASSNEGAPEQYF.

The chain couples TRBV10-3 to TRBJ1-5; TRBD1 agrees at 8 bases. The CDR3 is made up of 18 amino acids. In germline, CDR1 is ENHRY, CDR2 SYGVKD. Germline trimming cut 0 bases from V and 6 bases from J; bases unmatched to any gene: 13. The CDR3 region is CAISESTRAGGLGQPQHF. The CDR3 DNA reads as TGTGCCATCAGTGAGTCGACCAGGGCAGGGGGCCTAGGTCAGCCCCAGCATTTT.

The J gene is TRBJ2-3, the V gene TRBV28; D gene unclear. Germline V gene sequence: CDR1 MDHEN, CDR2 SYDVKM. V was clipped by 5 bases and J by 2 bases, with 17 bases between them. The CDR3 is made up of 16 amino acids. The DNA for the CDR3 is TGTGCCAGCAGTCCCGGCGCCCGCCAGATCACAGATACGCAGTATTTT. It specifies CASSPGARQITDTQYF.

The rearrangement uses TRBV5-6 and TRBJ1-2, with 8 bases lining up with TRBD1. Trimming at V came to 2 bases and at J to 3 bases, leaving 6 bases not matched to a gene. Germline lookup yields CDR1 SGHDT and CDR2 YYEEEE. The CDR3 covers 15 residues. The CDR3 sequence: CASSLGQGDYYGYTF. The DNA of the CDR3 is TGTGCCAGCAGCTTAGGACAGGGAGACTACTATGGCTACACCTTC.

The chain uses TRBV7-9 and TRBJ1-2, with D hard to call. V was trimmed by 1 base and J by 2 bases, leaving 8 bases between them. Germline CDR1 SEHNR, CDR2 FQNEAQ (reference sequence). The CDR3 consists of 14 residues. CDR3 in DNA: TGTGCCAGCAGCTTAGGAACGGTGAACTATGGCTACACCTTC. Its translation: CASSLGTVNYGYTF.

This clone appeared a single time. J is TRBJ1-4 and V is TRBV28; the D is unclear. There are 16 residues in the CDR3. CDR1 is MDHEN, CDR2 SYDVKM, per germline. The ends were cut back, 6 bases at V and 5 bases at J, with 19 bases in the middle. CDR3 amino acids: CASSLVGSTINEKLFF. As DNA, the CDR3 is TGTGCCAGCAGCTTAGTAGGGTCAACTATAAATGAAAAACTGTTTTTT.

J is TRBJ1-1 and V is TRBV27; D unresolved. In germline, CDR1 is MNHEY, CDR2 SMNVEV (reference sequence). This CDR3 region has 14 residues. V was cut by 2 bases and J by 4 bases, with 11 bases left in between. The CDR3 region has the DNA TGTGCCAGCAGTTTAAACCCACCGCTCACTGAAGCTTTCTTT. Translated, it gives CASSLNPPLTEAFF.

This chain connects TRBV27 to TRBJ1-6; 10 bases agree with TRBD1. The junction had 9 bases not matched to a gene; V was cut back by 4 bases and J by 6 bases. The germline CDR1 and CDR2 sequences are MNHEY and SMNVEV (reference sequence). The CDR3 contains 17 residues. In nucleotides, the CDR3 is TGTGCCAGCAGTTCGGACAGGGGGTCGGTCCTTAATTCACCCCTCCACTTT. It is translated as CASSSDRGSVLNSPLHF.

The rearrangement joins TRBV7-3 to TRBJ1-2; D not resolved. The V end lost 1 base, the J end lost 2 bases, and 8 bases lay between the germline ends. The germline gives CDR1 SGHTA, CDR2 FQGTGA. CDR3 length equals 14 residues. The CDR3 region is CASSLKQGNYGYTF. The CDR3 coding sequence is TGTGCCAGCAGCTTAAAACAAGGAAACTATGGCTACACCTTC.

The V call is TRBV19, the J call TRBJ2-3, with 10 bases matching TRBD1. Trimming took 5 bases from V and 1 from J; bases not matched to a gene: 3. The CDR3 is 15 residues long. Germline CDR1 LNHDA, CDR2 SQIVND (reference sequence). The CDR3 DNA reads TGTGCCAGTAGTTGGGGGACAGGGGGCACAGATACGCAGTATTTT. Its translation: CASSWGTGGTDTQYF.